The 16 T cell receptor beta chains below were found in one sample sequenced in a study of regulatory T cells in long-lasting Graves disease. Sequencing libraries for TCR beta were prepared with iRepertoire HTBI primers and Arm-PCR of CDR3 regions. Each CDR3 protein gets one entry after TCRdb re-called the multiplex PCR reads with MiXCR. Seen here are around 480,000 distinct CDR3 sequences, roughly 15% observed once, and the top ten hold roughly 25%. Specified time point: newly diagnosed GD, antithyroid drugs for less than 3 months. Generation of the TCR library employed RNA extracted from PBMCs. The data were also submitted as part of a second study, on T cells in Graves' hyperthyroidism and ophthalmopathy.

The input for sequencing was peripheral blood mononuclear cells (PBMCs), taken at new diagnosis, from a patient treated with antithyroid drugs. All receptors derive from a woman between 40 and 65 years old with Graves disease.

Concerning this clonotype: This is likely a read error, given that the CDR3 carries no conserved phenylalanine or tryptophan at its end. The chain employs TRBV11-3 and TRBJ2-3; 11 bases match TRBD2. The CDR3 runs 17 residues. Losses at the gene ends were 5 bases for V and 5 bases for J; bases not matched to a gene: 12. Germline CDR1 SGHNT, CDR2 YENEEA. Here the CDR3 reads CASSPGLAGAPLDTQYS. In DNA form, the CDR3 reads TGTGCCAGCAGCCCCGGACTAGCGGGTGCCCCCCTAGATACGCAGTATTCT.

This clonotype came up many times. The chain carries TRBV6-1 and TRBJ1-1; D remains unclear. This CDR3 is built from 12 residues. The V gene lost 2 bases and the J gene lost 4 bases, with 5 bases spanning the gap. In germline, CDR1 is MNHNS, CDR2 SASEGT. Here the CDR3 reads CASSEPGTEAFF. CDR3 nucleotide sequence: TGTGCCAGCAGTGAACCAGGCACTGAAGCTTTCTTT.

Many counts were recorded for this clonotype. The chain is built from TRBV3-1 and TRBJ2-5; 11 bases fit TRBD2. Germline lookup yields CDR1 LGHDT and CDR2 YNNKEL (reference sequence). CDR3 length: 15 residues. V dropped 4 bases and J dropped 4; count of bases not matched to a gene: 5. The CDR3 spells CASSPAGTSGETQYF. CDR3 DNA sequence: TGTGCCAGCAGCCCCGCCGGGACTAGCGGAGAGACCCAGTACTTC.

As concerns this clonotype: A much larger clone is a single base away; this may be a read error. This rearrangement joins TRBV6-1 to TRBJ1-3; TRBD1 agrees at 9 bases. Germline CDR1 is MNHNS and CDR2 is SASEGT. This CDR3 comprises 17 residues. CDR3 sequence (DNA): TGTACCAGCAGTAATTCTCGACAGGGGGTATATGGAAACACCATATATTTT. Amino acids: CTSSNSRQGVYGNTIYF.

At least ten counts were recorded for this clonotype. The rearrangement uses TRBV15 and TRBJ2-7; possibly TRBD1 for D (6 bases). The CDR3 extends over 12 amino acids. Germline assignment: CDR1 LNHNV and CDR2 YYDKDF (reference sequence). V shed 4 bases and J shed 4 bases, with 8 bases lying between them. The CDR3 is CATSKDRYEQYF. The CDR3 DNA sequence: TGTGCCACCAGCAAAGACAGGTACGAGCAGTACTTC.

This clonotype was observed at least ten times. CDR3 in amino acids: CASSLGRSTKDQPQHF. As DNA, the CDR3 is TGTGCCAGCAGCCTAGGTCGGAGCACGAAGGATCAGCCCCAGCATTTT. This chain connects TRBV28 to TRBJ1-5; D remains unclear. The V gene's germline CDR1 is MDHEN and CDR2 SYDVKM. V was pared by 6 bases and J by 5 bases, with 20 bases between. This CDR3 spans 16 amino acids.

The table lists this clonotype with many counts. The V and J genes are TRBV6-1 and TRBJ1-2; D is uncertain. This CDR3 comprises 15 residues. CDR1 is MNHNS, CDR2 SASEGT, per germline. The ends were cut back, 2 bases at V and 4 bases at J, with 14 bases in the middle. CDR3 protein: CASSEHGFVSYGYTF. Here the CDR3 DNA reads TGTGCCAGCAGTGAACACGGATTTGTCTCCTATGGCTACACCTTC.

The chain combines TRBV29-1 with TRBJ1-2; 8 bases are a match to TRBD1. CDR1 SQVTM and CDR2 ANQGSEA come from the germline V gene. The V gene end was trimmed by 4 bases and the J gene end by 8 bases; junction bases not matched to a gene: 21. CDR3 length: 17 amino acids. The CDR3 DNA is TGCAGCGTTGTAGAAACCGGGACAGGTTTACTTGAGCCCGGCTACACCTTC. This sequence encodes CSVVETGTGLLEPGYTF. Using reference TRBV29-1 and TRBJ1-2 for the parts outside the CDR3, the full variable domain is SAVISQKPSRDICQRGTSLTIQCQVDSQVTMMFWYRQQPGQSLTLIATANQGSEATYESGFVIDKFPISRPNLTFSTLTVSNMSPEDSSIYLCSVVETGTGLLEPGYTFGSGTRLTVV.

The rearrangement joins TRBV18 to TRBJ1-2; the D gene is possibly TRBD1 (5 bases). Germline V CDR1 and CDR2: KGHSH, LQKENI. There are 11 residues in the CDR3. Trimming removed 5 bases from V and 9 bases from J, with 10 bases in between. CDR3 DNA sequence: TGTGCCAGCTCAAACGGGGCTAGCTACACCTTC. Its translation: CASSNGASYTF.

The chain combines TRBV6-1 with TRBJ1-2; 8 positions match TRBD1. The V gene end was trimmed by 6 bases and the J gene end by 3 bases; junction bases not matched to a gene: 15. CDR3 size: 17 residues. CDR1 is MNHNS and CDR2 is SASEGT in the germline V gene. This CDR3 is CASSLRTGTGPYYGYTF. The CDR3 DNA is TGTGCCAGCAGCCTCAGGACCGGGACAGGACCATACTATGGCTACACCTTC.

The rearrangement links TRBV4-1 to TRBJ2-7; D is perhaps TRBD1 (5 bases). V was clipped by 2 bases and J by 5 bases, with 10 bases between them. Germline assignment: CDR1 MGHRA and CDR2 YSYEKL. CDR3 length equals 13 residues. The CDR3 protein is CASSQNGANEQYF. Written as DNA, the CDR3 is TGCGCCAGCAGCCAAAATGGGGCCAACGAGCAGTACTTC.

This clonotype was observed a handful of times. The chain links TRBV9 to TRBJ1-3; no clear D. V dropped 0 bases and J dropped 4 bases, with 2 bases sitting between them. The CDR3 is made up of 12 amino acids. The germline V gene has CDR1 SGDLS and CDR2 YYNGEE. The CDR3 spells CASSVGGNTIYF. The CDR3, as DNA: TGTGCCAGCAGCGTAGGCGGAAACACCATATATTTT.

The V and J genes are TRBV24-1 and TRBJ2-1; D not resolved. From germline, CDR1 is KGHDR and CDR2 SFDVKD. The CDR3 runs to 13 residues. Trimming removed 2 bases from V and 4 bases from J, with 5 bases in between. The CDR3 region has the DNA TGTGCCACCAGTGATTCTACATACAATGAGCAGTTCTTC. Translated, it gives CATSDSTYNEQFF.

This clonotype was found a few times. The chain uses TRBV6-5 and TRBJ1-6; TRBD1 might be the D (5 bases). Trimming stripped 0 bases from V and 3 bases from J, with 12 bases between. CDR3 length equals 17 residues. Germline assignment: CDR1 MNHEY and CDR2 SVGAGI. CDR3: CASSYSSGAVYNSPLHF. The CDR3 DNA sequence: TGTGCCAGCAGTTACTCCTCCGGGGCCGTCTATAATTCACCCCTCCACTTT.

Worth noting for this clonotype: An end of the junction differs from the germline gene, which may be a read error. The chain combines TRBV7-9 with TRBJ1-4, with 7 nucleotides matching TRBD1. The CDR3 contains 14 residues. From germline, CDR1 is SEHNR and CDR2 FQNEAQ (reference sequence). CDR3 nucleotides: TGTGCCAGCAGCCGACAGGGAGCTAATGAAAAACCGTTTTTT. This sequence encodes CASSRQGANEKPFF.

As regards this clonotype: This sequence may be a read error, since a much larger clone differs from it by one base. The rearrangement joins TRBV6-2 or TRBV6-3 to TRBJ2-1, with 8 bases matching TRBD2. The germline V gene encodes CDR1 MNHEY and CDR2 SVGEGT. V lost 7 bases to trimming and J lost 8 bases; unmatched junction nucleotides: 16. CDR3 length: 16 amino acids. CDR3 nucleotides: TGTGCCAGCAACCCCATCACCGGGACTAGTTATCATGAGCAGTTCTTC. Translation: CASNPITGTSYHEQFF.